The clone carrying this T cell receptor (beta chain) was counted only a few times. Antigen unknown. This sample is part of a study of cytotoxic CD8 clonotypes in ibrutinib-treated CLL. Whole-study context: Partial responses numbered roughly 25 and complete responses 2; after a median around 70 months, roughly 14 stayed remitted and approximately twelve progressed. Samples showed on average about 280,000 productive templates and about 94,000 productive rearrangements. Notes on the study in general: Sustained-remission and progressing patients' sampling times differed. The public clonotypes identified were infrequent and showed contraction or stability on treatment.

Trimming pared 3 bases from V and 8 bases from J, leaving 14 bases between. This CDR3 has 14 amino acids. Germline V gene data show CDR1 as MNHEY and CDR2 as SMNVEV (reference sequence). Assay used: immunoSEQ multiplex PCR; TCRdb lists only in-frame clones, some missing. This table holds under 300,000 clones, 60% to 75% found once. The source is a human donor with chronic lymphocytic leukemia. The specimen was PBMCs, collected after 24 months of ibrutinib treatment. The chain links TRBV27 to TRBJ1-5; the D is unclear. This CDR3 reads CASSLGQLLEPQHF. CDR3 bases: TGTGCCAGCAGTTTGGGCCAGCTGTTGGAGCCCCAGCATTTT.